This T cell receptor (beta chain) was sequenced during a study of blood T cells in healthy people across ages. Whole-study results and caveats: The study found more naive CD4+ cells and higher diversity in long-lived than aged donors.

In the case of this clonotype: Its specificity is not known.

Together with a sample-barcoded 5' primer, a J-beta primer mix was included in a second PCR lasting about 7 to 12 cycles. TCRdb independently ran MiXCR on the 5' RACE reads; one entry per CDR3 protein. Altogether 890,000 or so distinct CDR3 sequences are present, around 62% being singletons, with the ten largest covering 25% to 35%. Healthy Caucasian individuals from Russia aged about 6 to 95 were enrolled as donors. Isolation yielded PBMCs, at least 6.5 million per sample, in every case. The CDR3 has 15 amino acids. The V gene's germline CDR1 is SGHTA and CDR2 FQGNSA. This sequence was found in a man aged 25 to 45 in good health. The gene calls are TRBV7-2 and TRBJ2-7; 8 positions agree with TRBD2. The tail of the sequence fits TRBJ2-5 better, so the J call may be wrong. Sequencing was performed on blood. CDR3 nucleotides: TGTGCCAGCAGCTTAAACGGGGGGGCCGTTGAGACCCAGTACTTC. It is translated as CASSLNGGAVETQYF.